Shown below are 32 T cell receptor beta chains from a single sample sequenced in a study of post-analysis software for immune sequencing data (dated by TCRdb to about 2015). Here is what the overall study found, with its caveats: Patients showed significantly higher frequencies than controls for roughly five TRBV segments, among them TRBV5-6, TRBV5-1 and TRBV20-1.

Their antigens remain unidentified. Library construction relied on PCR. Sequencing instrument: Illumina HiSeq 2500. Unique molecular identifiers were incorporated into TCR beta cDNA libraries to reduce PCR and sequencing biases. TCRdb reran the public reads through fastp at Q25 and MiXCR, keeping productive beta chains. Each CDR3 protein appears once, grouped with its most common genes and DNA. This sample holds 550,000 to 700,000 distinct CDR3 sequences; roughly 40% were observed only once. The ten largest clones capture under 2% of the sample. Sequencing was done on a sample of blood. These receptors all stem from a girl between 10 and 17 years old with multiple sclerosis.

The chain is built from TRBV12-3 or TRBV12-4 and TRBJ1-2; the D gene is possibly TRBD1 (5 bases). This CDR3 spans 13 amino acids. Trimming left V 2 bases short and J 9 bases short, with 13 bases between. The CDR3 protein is CASSLSNRRRYTF. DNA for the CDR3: TGTGCCAGCAGTTTATCCAACAGGAGGCGCTACACCTTC.

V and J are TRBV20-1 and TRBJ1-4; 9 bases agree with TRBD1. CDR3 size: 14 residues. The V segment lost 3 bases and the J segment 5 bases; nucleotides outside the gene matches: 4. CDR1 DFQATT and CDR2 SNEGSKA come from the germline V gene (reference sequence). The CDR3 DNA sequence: TGCAGTGCTAGGCCCGGGACAGGGAATGAAAAACTGTTTTTT. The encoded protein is CSARPGTGNEKLFF.

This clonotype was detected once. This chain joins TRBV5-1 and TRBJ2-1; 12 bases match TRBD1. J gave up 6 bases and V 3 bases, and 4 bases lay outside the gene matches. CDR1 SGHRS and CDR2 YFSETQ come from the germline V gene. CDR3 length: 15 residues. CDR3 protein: CASSSGQGAFNEQFF. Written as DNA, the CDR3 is TGCGCCAGCAGCTCGGGACAGGGGGCGTTCAATGAGCAGTTCTTC.

CDR3 loop: CSVDQPETNYGYTF. The CDR3 DNA reads as TGCAGCGTTGATCAGCCAGAGACTAACTATGGCTACACCTTC. This chain uses TRBV29-1 with TRBJ1-2; D gene ambiguous. V lost 3 bases to trimming and J lost 0 bases, with 11 bases between them. This CDR3 region has 14 residues. From germline, CDR1 is SQVTM and CDR2 ANQGSEA.

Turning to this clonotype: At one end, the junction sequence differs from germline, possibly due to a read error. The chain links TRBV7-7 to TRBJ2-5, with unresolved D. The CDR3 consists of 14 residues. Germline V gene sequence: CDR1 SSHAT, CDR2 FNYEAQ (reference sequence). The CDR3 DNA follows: TGTGCTAGCAGCCCCGGAAAGACTCAAGAGACCCAGTACTTC. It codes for CASSPGKTQETQYF.

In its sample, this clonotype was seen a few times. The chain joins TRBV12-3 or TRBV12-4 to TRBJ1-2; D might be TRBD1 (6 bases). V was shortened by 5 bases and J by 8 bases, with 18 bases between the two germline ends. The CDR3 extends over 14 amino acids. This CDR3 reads CASSLSTGSKGYTF. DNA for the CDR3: TGTGCCAGCAGTCTCTCGACAGGATCGAAAGGCTACACCTTC.

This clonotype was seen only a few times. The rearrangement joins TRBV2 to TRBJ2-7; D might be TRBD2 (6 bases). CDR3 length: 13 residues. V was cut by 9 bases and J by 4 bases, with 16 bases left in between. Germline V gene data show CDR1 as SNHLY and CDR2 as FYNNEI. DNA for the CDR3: TGTGCCAGGTCCGGGACTCCCGAATACGAGCAGTACTTC. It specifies CARSGTPEYEQYF.

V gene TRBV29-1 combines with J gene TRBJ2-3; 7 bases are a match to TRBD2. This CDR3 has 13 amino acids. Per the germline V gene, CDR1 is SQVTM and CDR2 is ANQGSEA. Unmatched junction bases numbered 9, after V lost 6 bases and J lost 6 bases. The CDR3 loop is CSVPGLRADTQYF. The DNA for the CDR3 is TGCAGCGTACCGGGACTAAGGGCTGATACGCAGTATTTT.

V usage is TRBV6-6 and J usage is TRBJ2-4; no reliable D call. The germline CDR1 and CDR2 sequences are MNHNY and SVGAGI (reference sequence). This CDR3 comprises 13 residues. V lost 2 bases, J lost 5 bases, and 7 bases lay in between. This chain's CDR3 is CASSYPVENIQYF. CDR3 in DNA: TGTGCCAGCAGTTACCCGGTGGAAAACATTCAGTACTTC.

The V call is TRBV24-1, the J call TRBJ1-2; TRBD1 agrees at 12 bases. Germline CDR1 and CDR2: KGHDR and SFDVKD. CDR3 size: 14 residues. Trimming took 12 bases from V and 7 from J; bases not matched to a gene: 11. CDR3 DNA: TGTGCCGCCGAGACGGGACAGGGGGCATGTGGCTACACCTTC. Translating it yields CAAETGQGACGYTF.

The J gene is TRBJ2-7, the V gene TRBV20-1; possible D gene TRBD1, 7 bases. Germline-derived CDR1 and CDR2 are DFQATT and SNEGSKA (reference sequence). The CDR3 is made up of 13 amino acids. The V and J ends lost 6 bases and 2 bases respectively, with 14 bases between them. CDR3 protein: CSASTGEAYEQYF. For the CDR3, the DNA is TGCAGTGCGAGCACAGGGGAGGCCTACGAGCAGTACTTC.

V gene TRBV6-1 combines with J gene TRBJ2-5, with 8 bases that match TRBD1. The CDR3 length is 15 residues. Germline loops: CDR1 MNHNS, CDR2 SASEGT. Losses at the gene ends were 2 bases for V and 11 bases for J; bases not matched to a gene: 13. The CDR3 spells CASSESQGAISEQYF. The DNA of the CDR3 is TGTGCCAGCAGTGAATCTCAGGGGGCAATCAGTGAGCAGTACTTC.

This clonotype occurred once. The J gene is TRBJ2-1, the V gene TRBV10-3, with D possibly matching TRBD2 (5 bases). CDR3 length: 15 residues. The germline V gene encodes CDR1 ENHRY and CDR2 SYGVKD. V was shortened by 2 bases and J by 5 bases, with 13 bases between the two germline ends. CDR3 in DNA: TGTGCCATCAGTGAGCTGAGGGAGTTCGACAATGAGCAGTTCTTC. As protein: CAISELREFDNEQFF.

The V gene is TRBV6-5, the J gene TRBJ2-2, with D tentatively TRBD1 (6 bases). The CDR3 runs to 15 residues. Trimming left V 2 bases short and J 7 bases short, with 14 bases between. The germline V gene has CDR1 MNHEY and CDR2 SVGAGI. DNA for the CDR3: TGTGCCAGCAGTTACATGGACAGTCGGGGCGGGGAGCTGTTTTTT. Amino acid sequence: CASSYMDSRGGELFF.

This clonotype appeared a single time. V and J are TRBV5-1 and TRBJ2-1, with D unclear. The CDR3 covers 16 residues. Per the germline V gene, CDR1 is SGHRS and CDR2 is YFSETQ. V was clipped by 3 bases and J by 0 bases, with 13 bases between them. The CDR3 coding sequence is TGCGCCAGCAGCTCGATCTTCCCGAGCTCCTACAATGAGCAGTTCTTC. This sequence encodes CASSSIFPSSYNEQFF.

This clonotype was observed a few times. CDR3 residues: CASSLVPTDYEQYF. CDR3 in DNA: TGTGCCAGCAGTTTAGTACCAACTGACTACGAGCAGTACTTC. The rearrangement links TRBV12-3 or TRBV12-4 to TRBJ2-4; D not resolved. The DNA matches TRBJ2-7 better at its end, which makes the J call doubtful. The CDR3 totals 14 residues.

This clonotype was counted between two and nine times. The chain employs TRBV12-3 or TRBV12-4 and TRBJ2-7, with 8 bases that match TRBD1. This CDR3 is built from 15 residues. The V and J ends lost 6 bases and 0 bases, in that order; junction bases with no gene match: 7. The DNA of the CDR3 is TGTGCCAGCAGCTTCGGACAGGGTGGCTCCTACGAGCAGTACTTC. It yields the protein CASSFGQGGSYEQYF.

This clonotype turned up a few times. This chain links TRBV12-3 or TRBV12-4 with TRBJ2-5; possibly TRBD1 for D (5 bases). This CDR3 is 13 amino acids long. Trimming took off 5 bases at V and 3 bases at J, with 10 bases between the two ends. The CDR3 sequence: CASSPFREETQYF. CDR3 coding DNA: TGTGCCAGCAGTCCCTTCAGGGAAGAGACCCAGTACTTC.

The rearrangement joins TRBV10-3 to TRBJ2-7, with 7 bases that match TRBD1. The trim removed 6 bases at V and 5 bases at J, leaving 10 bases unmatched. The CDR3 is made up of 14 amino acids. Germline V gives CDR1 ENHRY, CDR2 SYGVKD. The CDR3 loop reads CAISRDRVPDEQYF. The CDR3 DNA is TGTGCCATCAGCCGGGACAGAGTTCCGGACGAGCAGTACTTC.

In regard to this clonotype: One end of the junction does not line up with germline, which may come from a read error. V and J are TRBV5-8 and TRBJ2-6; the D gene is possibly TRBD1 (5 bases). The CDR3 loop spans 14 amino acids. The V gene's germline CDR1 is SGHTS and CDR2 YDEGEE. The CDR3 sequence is CASSDPSGANVLIF. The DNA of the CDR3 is TGTGCCAGCAGCGATCCATCTGGGGCCAACGTCCTGATTTTC.

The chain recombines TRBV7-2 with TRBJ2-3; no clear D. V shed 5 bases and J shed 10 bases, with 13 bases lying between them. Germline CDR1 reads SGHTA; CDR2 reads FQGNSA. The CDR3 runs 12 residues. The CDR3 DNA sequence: TGTGCCAGCAGCATAACGGGCCCTCCGCAGTATTTT. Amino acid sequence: CASSITGPPQYF.

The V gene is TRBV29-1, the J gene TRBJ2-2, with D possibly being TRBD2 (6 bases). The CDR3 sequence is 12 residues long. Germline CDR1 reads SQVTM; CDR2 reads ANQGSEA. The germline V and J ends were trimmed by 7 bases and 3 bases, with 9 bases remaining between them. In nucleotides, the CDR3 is TGCAGCGGTACGGGAGACACCGGGGAGCTGTTTTTT. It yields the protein CSGTGDTGELFF.

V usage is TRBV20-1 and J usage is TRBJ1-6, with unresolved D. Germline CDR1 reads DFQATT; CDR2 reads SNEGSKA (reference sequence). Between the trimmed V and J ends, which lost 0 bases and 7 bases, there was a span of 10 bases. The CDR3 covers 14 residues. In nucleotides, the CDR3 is TGCAGTGCTAGAGACGGACTGAGGAATTCACCCCTCCACTTT. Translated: CSARDGLRNSPLHF.

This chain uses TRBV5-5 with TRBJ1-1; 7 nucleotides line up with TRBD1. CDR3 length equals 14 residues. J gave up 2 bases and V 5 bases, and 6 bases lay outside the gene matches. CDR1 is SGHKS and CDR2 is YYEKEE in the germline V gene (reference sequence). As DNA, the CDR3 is TGTGCCAGCAGGAGAGGGGGCGCAAACACTGAAGCTTTCTTT. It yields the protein CASRRGGANTEAFF.

Here the CDR3 reads CASSQGVLAISGTDTQYF. The CDR3 nucleotides read TGCGCCAGCAGCCAAGGGGTTCTAGCGATTAGCGGCACAGATACGCAGTATTTT. The chain employs TRBV4-1 and TRBJ2-3, with D tentatively TRBD2 (6 bases). The CDR3 contains 18 residues. The V end was cut by 1 base, the J end by 1 base, with 18 bases between. In germline, CDR1 is MGHRA, CDR2 YSYEKL.

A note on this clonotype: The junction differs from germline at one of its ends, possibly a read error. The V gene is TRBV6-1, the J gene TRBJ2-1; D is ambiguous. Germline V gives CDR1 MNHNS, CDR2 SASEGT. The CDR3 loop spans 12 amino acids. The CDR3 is CASSEFYNEQVF. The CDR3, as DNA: TGTGCCAGCAGTGAATTCTACAATGAGCAGGTCTTC.

The CDR3 loop is CATSRAGGGATNEQFF. In nucleotides, the CDR3 is TGTGCCACCAGCAGAGCAGGCGGGGGGGCGACCAATGAGCAGTTCTTC. The chain combines TRBV15 with TRBJ2-1; 9 positions match TRBD2. The CDR3 is 16 amino acids. The junction had 7 bases not matched to a gene; V was cut back by 1 base and J by 6 bases. Germline V gives CDR1 LNHNV, CDR2 YYDKDF (reference sequence).

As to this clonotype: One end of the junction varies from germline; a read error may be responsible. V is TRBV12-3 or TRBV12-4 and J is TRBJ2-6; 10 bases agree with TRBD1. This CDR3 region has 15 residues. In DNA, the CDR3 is TGTGCCAGCAGTCCATGGACAGGGGGGGACAACGTCCTGACTTTC. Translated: CASSPWTGGDNVLTF.

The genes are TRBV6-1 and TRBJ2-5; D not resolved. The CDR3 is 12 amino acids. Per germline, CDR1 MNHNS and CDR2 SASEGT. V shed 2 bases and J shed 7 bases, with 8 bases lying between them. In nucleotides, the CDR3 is TGTGCCAGCAGTGAATTACTTGTGACCCAGTACTTC. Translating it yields CASSELLVTQYF.

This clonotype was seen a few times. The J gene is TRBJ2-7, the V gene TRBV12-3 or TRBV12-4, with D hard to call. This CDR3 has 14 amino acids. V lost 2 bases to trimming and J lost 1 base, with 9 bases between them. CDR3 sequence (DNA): TGTGCCAGCAGTTTATCCCAGGTGTCCTACGAGCAGTACTTC. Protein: CASSLSQVSYEQYF.

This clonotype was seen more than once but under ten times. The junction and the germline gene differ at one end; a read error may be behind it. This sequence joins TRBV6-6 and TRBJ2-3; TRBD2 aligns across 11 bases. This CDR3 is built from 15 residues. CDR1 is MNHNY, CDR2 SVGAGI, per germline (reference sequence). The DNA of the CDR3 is TGTGCCAGCAGTCCTCTAGCGGGAGGTGAAGATGCGCAGTATTTT. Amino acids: CASSPLAGGEDAQYF.

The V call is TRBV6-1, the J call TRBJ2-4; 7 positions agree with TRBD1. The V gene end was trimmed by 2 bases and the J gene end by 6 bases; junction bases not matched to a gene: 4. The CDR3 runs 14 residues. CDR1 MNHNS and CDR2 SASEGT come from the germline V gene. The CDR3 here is CASSEIGGANIQYF. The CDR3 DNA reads TGTGCCAGCAGTGAAATAGGGGGCGCAAACATTCAGTACTTC.